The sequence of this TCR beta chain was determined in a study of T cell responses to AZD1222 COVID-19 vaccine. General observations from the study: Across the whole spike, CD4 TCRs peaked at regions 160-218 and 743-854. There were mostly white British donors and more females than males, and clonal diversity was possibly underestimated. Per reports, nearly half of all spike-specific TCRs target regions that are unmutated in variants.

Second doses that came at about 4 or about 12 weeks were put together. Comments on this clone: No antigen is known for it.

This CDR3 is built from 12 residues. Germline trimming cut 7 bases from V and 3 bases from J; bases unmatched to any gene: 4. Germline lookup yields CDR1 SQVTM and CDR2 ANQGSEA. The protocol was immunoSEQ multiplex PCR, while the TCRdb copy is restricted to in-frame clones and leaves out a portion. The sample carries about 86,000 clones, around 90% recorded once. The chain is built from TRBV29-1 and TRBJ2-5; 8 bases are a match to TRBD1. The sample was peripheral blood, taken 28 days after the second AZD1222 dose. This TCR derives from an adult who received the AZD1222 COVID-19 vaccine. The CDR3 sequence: CSGRQGKETQYF. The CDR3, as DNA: TGCAGCGGACGACAGGGGAAAGAGACCCAGTACTTC.